This TCR beta chain was observed in a study of response to subunit inactivated influenza vaccine (dated by TCRdb to between 2017 and 2018). Background for the entire study: To follow how T cells responded to a trivalent subunit inactivated influenza vaccine, the researchers relied on deep quantitative profiling of the T cell receptor repertoire.

Study-wide findings and limitations: The authors suggested that each seasonal influenza vaccination may recruit only a limited number of new T cells.

Concerning this clonotype: Its antigen remains undetermined. Base qualities are not recorded, but no much larger clone differs from it by a single base.

Libraries were made using RT-PCR. The run used an Illumina HiSeq 2500. The public reads were quality trimmed at Q25 with fastp and then assembled into clones with MiXCR by TCRdb, keeping productive beta chains. Entries that share a CDR3 protein sequence are merged under the most common genes and DNA. Here the sample has 800,000 to 1,000,000 distinct CDR3 sequences; around 20% occur a single time. The ten largest clonotypes hold about 10% of the sample. The germline V gene (reference sequence) provides CDR1 DFQATT and CDR2 SNEGSKA. The junction shows trimming of 1 base on V and 0 bases on J, plus 12 bases between the germline ends. Taken from cysteine to phenylalanine, the CDR3 has 15 residues. Kept here is only the CDR3 DNA, which spans 45 bases and is read in frame from base 1.

Material: PBMCs from blood, obtained around 5 days after vaccination. The rearranged chain carries TRBV20-1 and TRBJ2-5; a weak D assignment points to TRBD2 (6 bases agree). The clonotype comes from a man aged 45 to 65 who received an inactivated influenza vaccine. Donor details come from another sample of the same person, matched by shared clones. The CDR3 reads as follows: CSARVGGSYQETQYF. The sequence in DNA is TGCAGTGCTAGAGTCGGAGGGTCTTACCAAGAGACCCAGTACTTC.